In this sample, the clone carrying this T cell receptor (beta chain) turned up a few times. Its specificity is unknown. There are 17 residues in the CDR3. V gave up 5 bases and J gave up 2 bases; unmatched junction bases: 13. Germline CDR1 and CDR2: SEHNR and FQNEAQ (reference sequence). This sample is drawn from a study of vaccination effects on CD4 cells after COVID-19. Sequencing was preceded by expansion of antigen-specific CD4+ T cells with viral peptide pools in the ViraFEST assay. The culture ran for 10 days, and then CD4+ T cells were isolated. According to the study, vaccine recipients showed no prior SARS-CoV-2 infection and negative nucleocapsid antibodies. Sequencing used immunoSEQ multiplex PCR; TCRdb keeps in-frame clones, though not all of them. Among more than 30,000 clones listed, over 65% were seen once.

Source: CD4+ T cells from PBMCs cultured with HCoV-OC43 spike peptides, taken before COVID-19 vaccination. Subset reported: HCoV-OC43 spike overlapping peptide pool stimulation. The sequence derives from a human donor who received a COVID-19 vaccine. V and J are TRBV7-9 and TRBJ2-3; TRBD1 matches 7 bases. CDR3 residues: CASSQDLGRGSTDTQYF. The CDR3 nucleotides are TGTGCCAGCAGCCAAGATTTGGGCAGGGGGTCCACAGATACGCAGTATTTT.